One sample yielded the 5 T cell receptor beta chains listed below, sequenced in a study of shared clonotypes between healthy human individuals. Clones were sequenced by immunoSEQ multiplex PCR, and TCRdb holds only the in-frame ones, with some missing. The sample includes about 2.5 million clones, roughly 92% seen only once; the top ten take around 0.38%. Sequencing input: naive CD4+ T cells from PBMCs. The subset: CD45RA+ positively selected. The receptor set was obtained from a man between 18 and 35 years old in good health. Some clones in this sample may be carry-over from other donors' samples.

This rearrangement joins TRBV4-1 to TRBJ2-3; D possibly corresponds to TRBD2 (5 bases). The CDR3 consists of 14 residues. Trimming stripped 4 bases from V and 2 bases from J, with 10 bases between. Germline CDR1 MGHRA, CDR2 YSYEKL. The CDR3 sequence is CASSRGLTTDTQYF. The CDR3 nucleotides read TGCGCCAGCAGCCGCGGGTTAACCACAGATACGCAGTATTTT.

The J gene is TRBJ2-3, the V gene TRBV27; the D is unclear. CDR1 MNHEY and CDR2 SMNVEV come from the germline V gene (reference sequence). The CDR3 has 15 amino acids. With 6 bases removed from V and 2 bases from J, the gap between germline ends came to 15 bases. The CDR3 region has the DNA TGTGCCAGCAGCCCTACCCGGCACGCCACAGATACGCAGTATTTT. Protein product: CASSPTRHATDTQYF.

The J gene is TRBJ1-6, the V gene TRBV2, with a possible D match to TRBD1 (6 bases). Germline values: CDR1 SNHLY, CDR2 FYNNEI. The V gene lost 5 bases and the J gene lost 5 bases, with 13 bases spanning the gap. This CDR3 has 15 amino acids. The CDR3 protein is CASSQGPPNNSPLHF. In DNA, the CDR3 is TGTGCCAGCAGTCAGGGGCCACCAAATAATTCACCCCTCCACTTT.

The rearrangement uses TRBV11-2 and TRBJ1-5; no definite D call. Looked up from germline, CDR1 is SGHAT and CDR2 is FQNNGV. The CDR3 spans 15 residues. Trimming removed 0 bases from V and 5 bases from J, with 11 bases in between. CDR3 protein: CASSLDWGSYQPQHF. The CDR3 DNA follows: TGTGCCAGCAGCTTAGATTGGGGTTCGTATCAGCCCCAGCATTTT.

Points on this clone: A junction boundary mismatches the germline segment, possibly from a read error. The chain links TRBV4-3 to TRBJ2-4, with D possibly being TRBD1 (6 bases). From germline, CDR1 is LGHNA and CDR2 YSLEER. This CDR3 region has 15 residues. The CDR3 DNA reads as TGCGCCAGCAGCCAAAAGGGGGTTGCGGGCTCCACTCTAAACTTC. This translates into CASSQKGVAGSTLNF.